These 21 T cell receptor beta chains were sequenced from one sample in a study of T cell responses to AZD1222 COVID-19 vaccine. TCRdb's table, derived via immunoSEQ multiplex PCR, lists solely in-frame clones and lacks some. Among some 120,000 clones listed, around nine tenths were seen once. Sequencing used peripheral blood, obtained on day 0 of AZD1222 vaccination. The source of these receptors is an adult in good health.

The rearrangement joins TRBV7-6 to TRBJ2-1; 12 nucleotides line up with TRBD2. Germline CDR1 is SGHVS and CDR2 is FNYEAQ. Unmatched junction bases numbered 11, after V lost 5 bases and J lost 12 bases. This CDR3 contains 15 residues. For the CDR3, the DNA is TGTGCCAGCAGCATGACTAGCGGGGGCCGGTCAGGGCAGTTCTTC. Protein sequence: CASSMTSGGRSGQFF.

This clone was detected a few times. V gene TRBV5-6 combines with J gene TRBJ1-2, with D tentatively TRBD1 (5 bases). Trimming removed 3 bases at V and 5 bases at J, with 14 bases between. Germline CDR1 and CDR2: SGHDT and YYEEEE. This CDR3 contains 14 residues. DNA for the CDR3: TGTGCCAGCAGCTGGGACCGCTCGATGTATGGCTACACCTTC. It specifies CASSWDRSMYGYTF. Looking up the rest from reference TRBV5-6 and TRBJ1-2 gives the full variable domain: DAGVTQSPTHLIKTRGQQVTLRCSPKSGHDTVSWYQQALGQGPQFIFQYYEEEERQRGNFPDRFSGHQFPNYSSELNVNALLLGDSALYLCASSWDRSMYGYTFGSGTRLTVV.

The chain uses TRBV7-6 and TRBJ2-3; D is perhaps TRBD2 (7 bases). CDR1 is SGHVS, CDR2 FNYEAQ, per germline. The V end lost 1 base, the J end lost 2 bases, and 13 bases lay between the germline ends. There are 16 residues in the CDR3. The CDR3 loop is CASSLGGGLNTDTQYF. The CDR3 nucleotides read TGTGCCAGCAGCTTAGGAGGGGGACTAAACACAGATACGCAGTATTTT.

V is TRBV6-2 or TRBV6-3 and J is TRBJ1-2; the D gene is possibly TRBD1 (5 bases). The CDR3 has 14 residues. V lost 0 bases to trimming and J lost 8 bases, with 13 bases between them. CDR1 and CDR2 from the germline V gene are MNHEY and SVGEGT. CDR3 loop: CASSYSMGTRGYTF. Here the CDR3 DNA reads TGTGCCAGCAGTTACTCGATGGGGACTCGGGGCTACACCTTC.

The J gene is TRBJ1-2, the V gene TRBV19; TRBD1 matches 10 bases. The V segment lost 7 bases and the J segment 14 bases; nucleotides outside the gene matches: 13. The germline V gene has CDR1 LNHDA and CDR2 SQIVND (reference sequence). This CDR3 contains 13 residues. The CDR3 nucleotides are TGTGCCAGTACCTCCGGGACAGGGGCCTTAAGGACCTTC. It encodes CASTSGTGALRTF.

This chain links TRBV30 with TRBJ2-5, with D maybe TRBD1 (6 bases). The CDR3 runs 12 residues. V was pared by 5 bases and J by 2 bases, with 9 bases between. Germline loops: CDR1 GTSNPN, CDR2 SVGIG (reference sequence). The CDR3 protein is CAWGTLQETQYF. The CDR3 DNA reads as TGTGCCTGGGGGACATTACAAGAGACCCAGTACTTC. The whole variable domain, filled in from reference TRBV30 and TRBJ2-5, reads SQTIHQWPATLVQPVGSPLSLECTVEGTSNPNLYWYRQAAGRGLQLLFYSVGIGQISSEVPQNLSASRPQDRQFILSSKKLLLSDSGFYLCAWGTLQETQYFGPGTRLLVL.

V gene TRBV2 combines with J gene TRBJ1-1; weak D call: TRBD1 (5 bases). V shed 7 bases and J shed 1 base, with 10 bases lying between them. The CDR3 consists of 13 residues. CDR1 and CDR2 from the germline V gene are SNHLY and FYNNEI. DNA of the CDR3: TGTGCCAGCATTGGTCAGGGGAACACTGAAGCTTTCTTT. Its protein is CASIGQGNTEAFF.

This chain connects TRBV5-1 to TRBJ2-7; 9 nucleotides align to TRBD1. Germline trimming cut 4 bases from V and 5 bases from J; bases unmatched to any gene: 13. Germline CDR1 reads SGHRS; CDR2 reads YFSETQ. The CDR3 has 16 amino acids. The CDR3 loop is CASSGQQGAFIHEQYF. Written as DNA, the CDR3 is TGCGCCAGCAGCGGACAACAGGGGGCATTCATCCACGAGCAGTACTTC.

This chain uses TRBV6-5 with TRBJ1-4, with TRBD1 as a possible D gene (6 bases). V was clipped by 9 bases and J by 4 bases, with 18 bases between them. The V gene's germline CDR1 is MNHEY and CDR2 SVGAGI. The CDR3 runs to 15 residues. CDR3 region: CASRPVDRSNEKLFF. DNA for the CDR3: TGTGCCAGTCGACCCGTGGACAGAAGTAATGAAAAACTGTTTTTT.

This chain uses TRBV29-1 with TRBJ2-5, with 7 nucleotides matching TRBD1. CDR1 is SQVTM, CDR2 ANQGSEA, per germline. The CDR3 totals 13 residues. The trim removed 6 bases at V and 2 bases at J, leaving 6 bases unmatched. CDR3 sequence: CSVTGTAQETQYF. The CDR3 DNA sequence: TGCAGCGTCACCGGGACAGCACAAGAGACCCAGTACTTC.

The rearrangement uses TRBV30 and TRBJ1-1; no clear D. Germline loops: CDR1 GTSNPN, CDR2 SVGIG (reference sequence). The CDR3 totals 11 residues. V was cut by 5 bases and J by 4 bases, with 8 bases left in between. The CDR3 sequence: CAWLSGTEAFF. The CDR3 bases are TGTGCCTGGTTATCGGGCACTGAAGCTTTCTTT.

This clone was detected only a few times. The V gene is TRBV3-1 (or the pseudogene TRBV3-2), the J gene TRBJ1-1; D not resolved. The CDR3 runs 14 residues. V was cut by 6 bases and J by 1 base, with 12 bases left in between. The germline V gene encodes CDR1 LGHDT and CDR2 YNNKEL (reference sequence). The CDR3 bases are TGTGCCAGCAGTCGGGCCCAGAGGAACACTGAAGCTTTCTTT. It is translated as CASSRAQRNTEAFF.

The CDR3 is CSVEWDINQPQHF. The CDR3 nucleotides are TGCAGCGTTGAATGGGACATCAATCAGCCCCAGCATTTT. The chain links TRBV29-1 to TRBJ1-5; maybe TRBD1 (6 bases). Germline V gene sequence: CDR1 SQVTM, CDR2 ANQGSEA. V was cut by 2 bases and J by 3 bases, with 8 bases left in between. This CDR3 region has 13 residues.

This chain links TRBV6-1 with TRBJ1-5, with TRBD1 as a possible D gene (6 bases). The CDR3 has 15 amino acids. Trimming shortened V by 0 bases and J by 6 bases, and 12 bases separated the two germline ends. Germline V lookup: CDR1 MNHNS, CDR2 SASEGT. The CDR3 is CASSEAGGHRQPQHF. The DNA of the CDR3 is TGTGCCAGCAGTGAAGCTGGGGGACACCGTCAGCCCCAGCATTTT.

V is TRBV2 and J is TRBJ2-5, with a possible D match to TRBD2 (5 bases). Trimming pared 8 bases from V and 1 base from J, leaving 14 bases between. The CDR3 length is 14 residues. Looked up from germline, CDR1 is SNHLY and CDR2 is FYNNEI. DNA of the CDR3: TGTGCCAGCCGGAAGGGCGGGTTCCAAGAGACCCAGTACTTC. It encodes CASRKGGFQETQYF.

The chain links TRBV27 to TRBJ1-6, with TRBD1 matching 8 bases. V dropped 2 bases and J dropped 0; count of bases not matched to a gene: 9. Per the germline V gene, CDR1 is MNHEY and CDR2 is SMNVEV (reference sequence). CDR3 length: 19 residues. The CDR3 DNA reads as TGTGCCAGCAGTTTAAGGGCAGGGGGCGCGGACTCCTATAATTCACCCCTCCACTTT. It encodes CASSLRAGGADSYNSPLHF.

This rearrangement joins TRBV2 to TRBJ1-5; D unclear. Germline values: CDR1 SNHLY, CDR2 FYNNEI. This CDR3 spans 14 amino acids. Trimming left V 3 bases short and J 4 bases short, with 10 bases between. The CDR3 DNA is TGTGCCAGCAGTGAGATTTTGGGGAATCAGCCCCAGCATTTT. Translation: CASSEILGNQPQHF.

The genes are TRBV6-5 and TRBJ1-1; D gene unclear. In germline, CDR1 is MNHEY, CDR2 SVGAGI. V lost 0 bases, J lost 2 bases, and 7 bases lay in between. This CDR3 comprises 14 residues. The CDR3 sequence: CASSYSEGNTEAFF. DNA for the CDR3: TGTGCCAGCAGTTACTCGGAGGGTAACACTGAAGCTTTCTTT.

The chain has TRBV2 and TRBJ1-2; D unresolved. Trimming left V 1 base short and J 6 bases short, with 6 bases between. The germline V gene has CDR1 SNHLY and CDR2 FYNNEI. The CDR3 contains 12 residues. CDR3 DNA: TGTGCCAGCAGTGAAGAGGGCCATGGCTACACCTTC. It translates to CASSEEGHGYTF.

The chain couples TRBV19 to TRBJ2-2, with D perhaps given as TRBD1 or TRBD2 (5 bases each). V was shortened by 5 bases and J by 7 bases, with 14 bases between the two germline ends. The CDR3 runs 14 residues. The germline V gene encodes CDR1 LNHDA and CDR2 SQIVND (reference sequence). CDR3 in amino acids: CASSFGEGVGELFF. The CDR3 DNA reads TGTGCCAGTAGTTTCGGGGAAGGGGTCGGGGAGCTGTTTTTT.

The CDR3 here is CASSPGGMNYGYTF. The CDR3 DNA follows: TGTGCCAGCAGCCCAGGGGGGATGAACTATGGCTACACCTTC. V and J are TRBV2 and TRBJ1-2, with TRBD1 matching over 7 bases. With 6 bases clipped from V and 2 bases from J, the junction kept 6 bases outside the gene matches. The CDR3 consists of 14 residues. CDR1 is SNHLY, CDR2 FYNNEI, per germline.